Listed here are 16 T cell receptor beta chains from one sample, sequenced in a study of regulatory T cells in long-lasting Graves disease. The sample's time point: persistent/refractory GD, antithyroid drugs over 5 years with positive TRAb. RNA isolated from PBMCs was used to make the TCR library. Researchers made TCR beta libraries by using iRepertoire HTBI primers and running Arm-PCR on CDR3 regions. TCRdb reanalysed the multiplex PCR reads using MiXCR and keeps one entry per CDR3 protein. The sample records hundreds of thousands of distinct CDR3 sequences, around a fifth being singletons. Sequences were derived from peripheral blood mononuclear cells (PBMCs), sampled when the disease was refractory, from a patient treated with antithyroid drugs. Receptors were obtained from a female donor with Graves disease.

This rearrangement joins TRBV10-3 to TRBJ1-2; 9 bases fit TRBD1. The germline gives CDR1 ENHRY, CDR2 SYGVKD. Unmatched junction bases numbered 11, after V lost 8 bases and J lost 7 bases. CDR3 length: 14 residues. The CDR3 region is CAIGGGTGPVGYTF. In DNA, the CDR3 is TGTGCCATCGGGGGTGGGACAGGGCCCGTTGGCTACACCTTC.

In its sample, this clonotype was seen many times. The chain carries TRBV28 and TRBJ1-5, with TRBD1 as a possible D gene (5 bases). CDR3 size: 16 residues. Germline values: CDR1 MDHEN, CDR2 SYDVKM. Trimming left V 3 bases short and J 5 bases short, with 17 bases between. CDR3 nucleotides: TGTGCCAGCAGTTTCGCCGCCCAGGGAATCCATCAGCCCCAGCATTTT. The encoded protein is CASSFAAQGIHQPQHF.

This clonotype was picked up many times. This chain connects TRBV20-1 to TRBJ2-5; D gene uncertain. Germline V gene lookup returns CDR1 DFQATT and CDR2 SNEGSKA (reference sequence). The CDR3 extends over 15 amino acids. V was trimmed by 1 base and J by 2 bases, leaving 14 bases between them. CDR3 protein: CSARAESPWQETQYF. The CDR3 DNA sequence: TGCAGTGCTAGAGCGGAAAGCCCGTGGCAAGAGACCCAGTACTTC.

This clonotype was observed many times. The chain combines TRBV11-1 with TRBJ1-1, with a weak D call TRBD1 (6 bases). Germline V gene data show CDR1 as SGHAT and CDR2 as FQDESV (reference sequence). The CDR3 totals 13 residues. Trimming pared 5 bases from V and 6 bases from J, leaving 13 bases between. The CDR3 region has the DNA TGTGCCAGCAGCCTAACAGGGTTTCCTGAAGCTTTCTTT. Its translation is CASSLTGFPEAFF.

This clonotype was recorded at least ten times. The V gene is TRBV6-5, the J gene TRBJ2-5, with D unresolved. V lost 2 bases and J lost 4, with 17 bases in between. The length of the CDR3 is 16 residues. CDR1 is MNHEY, CDR2 SVGAGI, per germline. CDR3 residues: CASSYAKVGWGETQYF. In nucleotides, the CDR3 is TGTGCCAGCAGTTACGCGAAAGTGGGCTGGGGAGAGACCCAGTACTTC.

This clonotype was seen repeatedly, ten times or more. CDR3 nucleotides: TGTGCCAGCAGCGCCGGAGGGGGGAACACTGAAGCTTTCTTT. Translating gives CASSAGGGNTEAFF. The chain combines TRBV28 with TRBJ1-1; weak D call: TRBD1 (6 bases). Between the trimmed V and J ends, which lost 6 bases and 1 base, there was a span of 12 bases. The CDR3 covers 14 residues. Germline V gene sequence: CDR1 MDHEN, CDR2 SYDVKM.

On this clonotype: A far larger clone is one base from this, pointing to a likely read error. The chain is built from TRBV12-3 or TRBV12-4 and TRBJ2-5; D not resolved. The CDR3 is 13 residues long. For the CDR3, the DNA is TGTGCCAGCAACCCACGGTTCAGTCGGACCCAGCACTTC. Protein sequence: CASNPRFSRTQHF.

The chain uses TRBV7-9 and TRBJ2-5, with a possible D match to TRBD2 (5 bases). The CDR3 totals 16 residues. The V end was cut by 4 bases, the J end by 5 bases, with 20 bases between. CDR1 SEHNR and CDR2 FQNEAQ come from the germline V gene (reference sequence). The CDR3 DNA reads TGTGCCAGCAGCTCGGAGAATCGGGGTCCGGCGGAGACCCAGTACTTC. It specifies CASSSENRGPAETQYF.

This clonotype has at least ten counts. The J gene is TRBJ1-6, the V gene TRBV24-1; weak D call: TRBD1 (6 bases). Per germline, CDR1 KGHDR and CDR2 SFDVKD. This CDR3 comprises 15 residues. V was shortened by 2 bases and J by 4 bases, with 8 bases between the two germline ends. In nucleotides, the CDR3 is TGTGCCACCAGTGATTCCAGGGGTTATAATTCACCCCTCCACTTT. It yields the protein CATSDSRGYNSPLHF.

A word on this clonotype: Since the CDR3 does not end with the conserved phenylalanine or tryptophan, this likely comes from a read error. V gene TRBV5-1 combines with J gene TRBJ2-7; possible D gene TRBD1, 5 bases. V dropped 3 bases and J dropped 2 bases, with 15 bases sitting between them. The germline V gene has CDR1 SGHRS and CDR2 YFSETQ. This CDR3 contains 15 residues. The CDR3 here is CASSSGQVGAYEQYL. The CDR3, as DNA: TGCGCCAGCAGCTCAGGGCAGGTCGGAGCCTACGAGCAGTACCTC.

The genes are TRBV4-1 and TRBJ1-1; no definite D call. CDR1 and CDR2 from the germline V gene are MGHRA and YSYEKL. Trimming pared 2 bases from V and 8 bases from J, leaving 12 bases between. This CDR3 comprises 13 residues. CDR3 coding DNA: TGCGCCAGCAGCCAACCCTACAATCCCGAAGCTTTCTTT. Encoded protein: CASSQPYNPEAFF.

This clonotype was counted a few times. This sequence joins TRBV15 and TRBJ2-5; TRBD2 matches 7 bases. CDR3 length equals 15 residues. The junction had 3 bases not matched to a gene; V was cut back by 0 bases and J by 2 bases. Germline V gene sequence: CDR1 LNHNV, CDR2 YYDKDF (reference sequence). CDR3 loop: CATSRDAGVQETQYF. DNA for the CDR3: TGTGCCACCAGCAGAGATGCGGGGGTTCAAGAGACCCAGTACTTC.

The CDR3 sequence: CASSNIRGATDTQYF. The CDR3 coding sequence is TGTGCCAGCAGCAATATCCGGGGGGCCACAGATACGCAGTATTTT. The chain employs TRBV11-2 and TRBJ2-3, with D possibly being TRBD2 (7 bases). Germline-derived CDR1 and CDR2 are SGHAT and FQNNGV. There are 15 residues in the CDR3. With 5 bases removed from V and 2 bases from J, the gap between germline ends came to 14 bases.

This clonotype appeared a few times. J is TRBJ2-5 and V is TRBV5-5; TRBD1 agrees at 8 bases. V shed 4 bases, J shed 12 bases, and the junction held 11 bases outside the gene matches. This CDR3 region has 13 residues. Germline V gene data show CDR1 as SGHKS and CDR2 as YYEKEE (reference sequence). CDR3 bases: TGTGCCAGCAGCCCGCTGGGACAGGCAAGAAAGTACTTC. Protein sequence: CASSPLGQARKYF. Full variable domain (remainder filled in from reference TRBV5-5 and TRBJ2-5): DAGVTQSPTHLIKTRGQQVTLRCSPISGHKSVSWYQQVLGQGPQFIFQYYEKEERGRGNFPDRFSARQFPNYSSELNVNALLLGDSALYLCASSPLGQARKYFGPGTRLLVL.

This clonotype was picked up many times. The rearrangement links TRBV27 to TRBJ1-5, with a possible D match to TRBD1 (5 bases). The CDR3 has 14 amino acids. The germline gives CDR1 MNHEY, CDR2 SMNVEV (reference sequence). The ends were cut back, 6 bases at V and 3 bases at J, with 12 bases in the middle. CDR3 in DNA: TGTGCCAGCAGGACGACAGCCCACAATCAGCCCCAGCATTTT. It yields the protein CASRTTAHNQPQHF.

A remark on this clonotype: This may come from a read error, since a much larger clone is one base off. The gene calls are TRBV6-9 and TRBJ1-2; 8 bases line up with TRBD1. The CDR3 totals 18 residues. The germline V gene encodes CDR1 MNHGY and CDR2 SVAAGI. CDR3 sequence: CASSYGGAGGQANYVYTF. The CDR3 DNA reads TGTGCCAGCAGTTACGGAGGGGCAGGGGGCCAAGCTAACTATGTCTACACCTTC.